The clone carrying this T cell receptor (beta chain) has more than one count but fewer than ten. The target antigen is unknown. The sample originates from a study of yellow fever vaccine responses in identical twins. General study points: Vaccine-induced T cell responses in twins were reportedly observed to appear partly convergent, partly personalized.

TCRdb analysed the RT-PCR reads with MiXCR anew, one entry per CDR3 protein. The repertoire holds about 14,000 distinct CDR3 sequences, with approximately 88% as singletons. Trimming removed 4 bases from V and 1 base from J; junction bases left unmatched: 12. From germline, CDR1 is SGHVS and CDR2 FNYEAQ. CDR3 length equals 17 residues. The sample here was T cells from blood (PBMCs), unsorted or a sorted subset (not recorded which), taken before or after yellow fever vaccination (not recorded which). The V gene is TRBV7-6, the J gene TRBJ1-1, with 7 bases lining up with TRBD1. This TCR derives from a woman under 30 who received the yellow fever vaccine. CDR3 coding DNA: TGTGCCAGCAGCTACAAACTACAGGGGCCATCGAACACTGAAGCTTTCTTT. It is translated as CASSYKLQGPSNTEAFF.